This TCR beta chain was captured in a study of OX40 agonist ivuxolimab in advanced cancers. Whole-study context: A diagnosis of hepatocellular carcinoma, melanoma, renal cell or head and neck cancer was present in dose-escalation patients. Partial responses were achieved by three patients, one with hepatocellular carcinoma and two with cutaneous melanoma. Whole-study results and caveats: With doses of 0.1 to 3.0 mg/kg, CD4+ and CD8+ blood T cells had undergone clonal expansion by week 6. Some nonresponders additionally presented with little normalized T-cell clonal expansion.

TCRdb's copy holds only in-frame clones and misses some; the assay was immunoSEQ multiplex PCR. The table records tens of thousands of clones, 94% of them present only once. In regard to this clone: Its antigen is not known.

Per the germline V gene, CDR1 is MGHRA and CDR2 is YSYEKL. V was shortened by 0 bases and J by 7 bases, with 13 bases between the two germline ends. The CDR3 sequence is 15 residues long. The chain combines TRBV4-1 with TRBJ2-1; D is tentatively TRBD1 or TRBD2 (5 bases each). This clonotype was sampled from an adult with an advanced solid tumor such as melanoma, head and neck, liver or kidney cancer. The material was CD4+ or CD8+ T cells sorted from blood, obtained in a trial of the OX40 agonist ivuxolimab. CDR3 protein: CASSQEGREWNEQFF. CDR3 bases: TGCGCCAGCAGCCAAGAAGGCAGGGAGTGGAATGAGCAGTTCTTC.